This T cell receptor beta chain came from a study of identical twins listed by TCRdb under 2016. In terms of the full investigation: TCR alpha and beta repertoires from monozygotic twins, unrelated adults of various ages and cord blood were deep-sequenced to test whether fetal clonotypes persist. To rule out contamination, the twin experiments were replicated at different times with different library preparation protocols.

General conclusions and limits of the study: In beta out-of-frame sequences, excess twin sharing was weaker, because having fewer shared sequences lowered the signal-to-noise ratio. Out-of-frame TCR alpha sequences shared between twins showed an excess of low generation-probability sequences compared with coincidental sharing between unrelated individuals. Conclusions relied on cross-sectional statistical analysis, since the same donors could not be followed over many years. Fewer insertions were carried by abundant cord blood beta clonotypes; a weaker similar trend was observed in young adult naive repertoires, while no such trend was observed in memory repertoires. Invariant T cells such as MAIT and iNKT could partly confound zero-insertion analyses, though diverse VJ usage argued against this for most clonotypes. Out-of-frame TCR alpha sharing in monozygotic twins was systematically underestimated by recombination models, whereas sharing between unrelated individuals was in agreement with the recombination models.

Every donor was a healthy Caucasian. Three pairs of female monozygotic twins, all aged roughly 18 to 29 years, made up the twin cohort. The RNA used for TCR libraries was isolated from peripheral blood mononuclear cells. This clonotype was seen only a few times. No antigen is known for it. No per-base quality is available; no much larger clone lies one base away. CDR1 is given as SGHRS and CDR2 as YFSETQ, both from the germline V gene. From its cysteine to its phenylalanine, the CDR3 spans 15 amino acids. Only the CDR3 region is kept as DNA, spanning 45 bases read in frame from base 1. V is cut back by 0 bases and J by 3 bases, with 5 bases in the junction unmatched. Receptors were amplified or captured by 5' RACE. These reads were obtained on an Illumina HiSeq 2000. Template switching introduced a universal primer binding site; the final cDNA contained a unique molecular identifier, enabling accurate counting of TCR cDNA molecules. Specific primers in the conserved constant-segment region were used to synthesize first-strand cDNA for TCR alpha and beta chains. To control for contamination, every cDNA library was double barcoded, receiving both a SMART-Mk sample barcode and Illumina barcodes. TruSeq adapter sequences along with Illumina sample barcodes were introduced in two successive PCR steps. The Illumina HiSeq platform was used with custom primers to sequence TCR alpha and beta cDNA libraries. Processing in the source paper ran as follows. Unique molecular identifiers were extracted from raw reads with MiGEC, and CDR3 positions were determined with MiXCR. Recombination models were inferred per individual with the repgenHMM and IGoR tools using an EM algorithm. Shared clonotype analysis was performed with the tcR package in R, normalizing sharing by the product of cloneset sizes. To study raw recombination without the effects of thymic and clonal selection, out-of-frame nonproductive sequences were analyzed. The public reads were run again by TCRdb, first through fastp at Q25 and then through MiXCR, and only productive beta chains were kept. Each entry merges the rows of one CDR3 protein and shows their most common DNA and genes. These V and J calls originate from TCRdb's pipeline instead of the authors' own analysis. The sample includes just under 650,000 distinct CDR3 sequences, with 7.1% observed a single time. The ten largest clones capture roughly 1.6% of the sample.

The sample also formed part of further work on yellow fever vaccine responses in identical twins. In that second paper, the authors write: According to the authors, in identical twins the way T cells responded to vaccination appeared partly convergent and partly personalized. Focusing on identical twins, the study followed the T cell clones that responded to the vaccine, and did so with precision.

The sample comprised PBMCs. The sequence links TRBV5-1 to TRBJ2-7; 8 central bases correspond to TRBD1. This TCR was recovered from a woman aged 18-29 years in good health. The encoded CDR3 is CASSLGWTGYYEQYF. The nucleotide sequence reads TGCGCCAGCAGCTTGGGGTGGACAGGGTACTACGAGCAGTACTTC.